This T cell receptor beta chain was found in a study of T cells expressing NK-cell markers. About the study: It was from sorted CD3+CD56+NKG2C+, CD3+CD56+NKG2C- and CD3+CD56-NKG2C+ T cells that TCR beta repertoires came. Seven of the eight sequenced donors were classified as HCMV-seropositive, and one was classified as seronegative.

The CDR3 is 18 amino acids. Germline V CDR1 and CDR2: MRHNA, SNTAGT. General study points: HCMV specificity of the expanded NKG2C+ T cell clones was not established.

For each CDR3 protein, TCRdb gives one entry from its re-call of the 5' RACE reads, without DNA. This repertoire includes over 100,000 distinct CDR3 sequences. Note on this clonotype: Its cognate antigen is unknown.

This chain links TRBV6-4 with TRBJ1-1. The TCR was taken from a woman between 18 and 75 years old in good health. The sample taken for sequencing was blood T cells: a sorted CD56 or NKG2C T cell subset, CD4+ or CD8+ T cells, or bulk PBMC T cells (not recorded which). CDR3 protein: CASSDSMSLGRENTEAFF.